The 15 T cell receptor beta chains below all came from one sample that was sequenced in a study of T cells in Graves' hyperthyroidism and ophthalmopathy (dated by TCRdb to the late 2010s). Libraries were made using multiplex PCR. The run used an Illumina HiSeq 2000. The TCR beta CDR3 regions were amplified from the RNA transcripts. A first-round RT-PCR of the TCR CDR3 used the HTBI primer set with the Qiagen OneStep RT-PCR kit. The raw public data were reprocessed by TCRdb itself: fastp quality trimming at Q25, MiXCR clonotype calling, in-frame beta chains only. Each entry merges the rows of one CDR3 protein and shows their most common DNA and genes. For this sample there are 700,000 or so distinct CDR3 sequences; 15% to 20% appear just once. Clones ranked in the top ten supply roughly 8% of the sample. The sample taken for sequencing was blood. The receptors come from a young man with Graves' hyperthyroidism.

This clonotype was seen repeatedly, ten times or more. The chain combines TRBV28 with TRBJ2-3, with 7 bases that match TRBD1. V shed 5 bases, J shed 1 base, and the junction held 6 bases outside the gene matches. Germline V gene data show CDR1 as MDHEN and CDR2 as SYDVKM. CDR3 length: 15 residues. CDR3 residues: CASSPRGGRTDTQYF. DNA of the CDR3: TGTGCCAGCAGTCCTAGAGGGGGCCGCACAGATACGCAGTATTTT.

The rearrangement joins TRBV28 to TRBJ2-3; 13 bases match TRBD2. Trimming at V came to 0 bases and at J to 0 bases, leaving 3 bases not matched to a gene. Germline lookup yields CDR1 MDHEN and CDR2 SYDVKM. The CDR3 runs 18 residues. This chain's CDR3 is CASSLWTSGRTSTDTQYF. The CDR3, as DNA: TGTGCCAGCAGTTTATGGACTAGCGGGAGGACCAGCACAGATACGCAGTATTTT.

This clonotype was recorded at least ten times. The V gene is TRBV28, the J gene TRBJ2-3; 7 bases are shared with TRBD1. This CDR3 is built from 13 residues. The germline gives CDR1 MDHEN, CDR2 SYDVKM. J gave up 3 bases and V 10 bases, and 7 bases lay outside the gene matches. CDR3 nucleotide sequence: TGTGCCACCTACAGGGGTGGGACAGATACGCAGTATTTT. Protein sequence: CATYRGGTDTQYF.

This clonotype was counted at least ten times. The chain carries TRBV28 and TRBJ2-5; 13 nucleotides align to TRBD2. The V gene end was trimmed by 5 bases and the J gene end by 4 bases; junction bases not matched to a gene: 13. Germline assignment: CDR1 MDHEN and CDR2 SYDVKM. This CDR3 spans 18 amino acids. The CDR3 is CASSRTSGRGDGSETQYF. The CDR3 DNA sequence: TGTGCCAGCAGTCGGACTAGCGGGAGAGGTGATGGGTCAGAGACCCAGTACTTC.

This clonotype has a handful of counts. This rearrangement joins TRBV20-1 to TRBJ2-5; a possible D gene is TRBD2 (5 bases). The germline V gene encodes CDR1 DFQATT and CDR2 SNEGSKA (reference sequence). The CDR3 length is 15 residues. V lost 4 bases and J lost 14, with 29 bases in between. CDR3: CSANTQTAGVVISYF. The CDR3 DNA reads TGCAGTGCTAACACTCAGACTGCCGGGGTAGTGATATCATACTTC.

This clonotype was observed many times. The chain combines TRBV7-2 with TRBJ2-5; tentatively, D is TRBD1 (6 bases). Germline lookup yields CDR1 SGHTA and CDR2 FQGNSA. The CDR3 extends over 16 amino acids. Trimming took off 4 bases at V and 4 bases at J, with 19 bases between the two ends. The DNA for the CDR3 is TGTGCCAGCAGCTCTAAGCGGTGGGGGCAGGGAGAGACCCAGTACTTC. Amino acids: CASSSKRWGQGETQYF. The whole variable domain, remainder taken from reference TRBV7-2 and TRBJ2-5, is GAGVSQSPSNKVTEKGKDVELRCDPISGHTALYWYRQSLGQGLEFLIYFQGNSAPDKSGLPSDRFSAERTGGSVSTLTIQRTQQEDSAVYLCASSSKRWGQGETQYFGPGTRLLVL.

There are many counts of this clonotype. J is TRBJ2-2 and V is TRBV6-1; TRBD2 matches 13 bases. This CDR3 spans 16 amino acids. Losses at the gene ends were 5 bases for V and 7 bases for J; bases not matched to a gene: 7. CDR1 MNHNS and CDR2 SASEGT come from the germline V gene. The CDR3 region is CASSPGLAGVGGELFF. For the CDR3, the DNA is TGTGCCAGCAGTCCTGGACTAGCGGGAGTGGGCGGGGAGCTGTTTTTT.

The chain links TRBV5-1 to TRBJ1-1; D ambiguous. CDR3 length equals 12 residues. Trimming removed 10 bases at V and 4 bases at J, with 14 bases between. Germline V lookup: CDR1 SGHRS, CDR2 YFSETQ. The CDR3 DNA reads TGCGCCTCGGGGTCAACGGGCACTGAAGCTTTCTTT. This translates into CASGSTGTEAFF.

This clonotype was found many times. The V gene is TRBV11-3, the J gene TRBJ2-7; the D is unclear. Between the trimmed V and J ends, which lost 0 bases and 5 bases, there was a span of 14 bases. The germline V gene encodes CDR1 SGHNT and CDR2 YENEEA. The CDR3 has 15 amino acids. CDR3 sequence: CASSLDRPGDDEQYF. The CDR3 region has the DNA TGTGCCAGCAGCTTAGATCGACCCGGTGACGACGAGCAGTACTTC.

This clonotype was seen a handful of times. The chain joins TRBV6-1 to TRBJ2-4; D not resolved. Germline-derived CDR1 and CDR2 are MNHNS and SASEGT. The length of the CDR3 is 17 residues. V was clipped by 6 bases and J by 0 bases, with 18 bases between them. CDR3 loop: CASRSGPYLGAKNIQYF. The DNA for the CDR3 is TGTGCCAGCAGATCAGGACCTTACCTGGGAGCCAAAAACATTCAGTACTTC.

In this sample, this clonotype turned up many times. The CDR3 is CATSAGGYNEQFF. The CDR3, as DNA: TGTGCCACCAGTGCCGGGGGGTACAATGAGCAGTTCTTC. The chain links TRBV24-1 to TRBJ2-1, with 7 bases identical to TRBD2. V shed 5 bases and J 4 bases; nucleotides not matched to a gene: 1. CDR1 is KGHDR, CDR2 SFDVKD, per germline. CDR3 length: 13 amino acids.

This clonotype was seen repeatedly, ten times or more. The CDR3, as DNA: TGCGCCAGCAGCTTGTTCGGTGGGGATACGCAGTATTTT. The encoded protein is CASSLFGGDTQYF. The rearrangement joins TRBV5-1 to TRBJ2-3; no firm D call. Trimming left V 1 base short and J 6 bases short, with 9 bases between. The length of the CDR3 is 13 residues. The germline V gene encodes CDR1 SGHRS and CDR2 YFSETQ.

This clonotype was seen only a few times. The rearrangement uses TRBV9 and TRBJ2-2; D uncertain. The V and J ends lost 0 bases and 5 bases respectively, with 5 bases between them. Germline loops: CDR1 SGDLS, CDR2 YYNGEE. CDR3 length equals 13 residues. The CDR3 region has the DNA TGTGCCAGCAGCGTAGGTCGGACCGGGGAGCTGTTTTTT. This codes for CASSVGRTGELFF.

The V call is TRBV19, the J call TRBJ1-5; no reliable D call. The CDR3 sequence is 13 residues long. The V and J ends lost 3 bases and 4 bases respectively, with 7 bases between them. CDR1 and CDR2 from the germline V gene are LNHDA and SQIVND (reference sequence). This CDR3 is CASSMGPNQPQHF. The CDR3 DNA reads as TGTGCCAGTAGTATGGGCCCGAATCAGCCCCAGCATTTT.

The rearrangement joins TRBV29-1 to TRBJ2-2, with a possible D match to TRBD1 (5 bases). Trimming removed 4 bases at V and 6 bases at J, with 9 bases between. CDR1 SQVTM and CDR2 ANQGSEA come from the germline V gene. The CDR3 totals 12 residues. The CDR3, as DNA: TGCAGCGTTGTAAAAGGGGCCGGGGAGCTGTTTTTT. As protein: CSVVKGAGELFF.